This T cell receptor (beta chain) was captured in a study of blood T cell repertoires in COVID-19. Study context: T cells, B-cell-depleted T cells, or PBMCs provided the cDNA or gDNA that served as material.

Per the germline V gene, CDR1 is SEHNR and CDR2 is FQNEAQ (reference sequence). The ends were cut back, 4 bases at V and 1 base at J, with 14 bases in the middle. The CDR3 extends over 16 amino acids. The study recruited people aged 18 to 89 years across approximately 25 US areas. Cohort placement rested on clinical history that participants reported themselves. Assay: immunoSEQ multiplex PCR; the TCRdb copy retains only in-frame clones and omits some. This table holds roughly 290,000 clones, around 85% found once. The specimen sequenced was PBMCs or T cells enriched from blood (not recorded which). The chain combines TRBV7-9 with TRBJ2-1; D is undetermined. This sequence originates from a man aged 30 to 39 who had recovered from COVID-19. The CDR3 loop reads CASSSLSEPSYNEQFF. In nucleotides, the CDR3 is TGTGCCAGCAGCTCCCTGAGCGAGCCTTCCTACAATGAGCAGTTCTTC.